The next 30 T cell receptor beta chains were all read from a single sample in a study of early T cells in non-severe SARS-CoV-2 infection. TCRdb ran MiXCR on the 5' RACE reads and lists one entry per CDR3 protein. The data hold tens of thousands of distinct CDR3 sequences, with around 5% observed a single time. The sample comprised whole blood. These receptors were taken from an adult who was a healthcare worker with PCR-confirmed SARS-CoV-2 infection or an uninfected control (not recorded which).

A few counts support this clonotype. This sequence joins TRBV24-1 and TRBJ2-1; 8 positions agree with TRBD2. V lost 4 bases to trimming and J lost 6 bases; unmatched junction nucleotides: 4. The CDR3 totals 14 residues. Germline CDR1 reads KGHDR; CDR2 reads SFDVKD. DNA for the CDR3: TGTGCCACCAGTGACCCACTAGCGGCCAATGAGCAGTTCTTC. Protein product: CATSDPLAANEQFF.

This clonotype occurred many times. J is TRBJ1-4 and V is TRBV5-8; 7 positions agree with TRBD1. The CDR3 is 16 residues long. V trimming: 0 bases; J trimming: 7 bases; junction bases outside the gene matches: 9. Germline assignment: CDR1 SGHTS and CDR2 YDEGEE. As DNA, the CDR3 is TGTGCCAGCAGCTTGGCCTTTGGGACAGTGGGTGAAAAACTGTTTTTT. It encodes CASSLAFGTVGEKLFF.

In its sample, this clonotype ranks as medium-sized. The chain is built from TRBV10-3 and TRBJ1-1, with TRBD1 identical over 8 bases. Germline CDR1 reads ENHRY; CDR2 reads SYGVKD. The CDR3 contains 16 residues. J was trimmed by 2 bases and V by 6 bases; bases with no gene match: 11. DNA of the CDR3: TGTGCCATCAGAGCCAGGGGGCCAAGACCAAACACTGAAGCTTTCTTT. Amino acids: CAIRARGPRPNTEAFF.

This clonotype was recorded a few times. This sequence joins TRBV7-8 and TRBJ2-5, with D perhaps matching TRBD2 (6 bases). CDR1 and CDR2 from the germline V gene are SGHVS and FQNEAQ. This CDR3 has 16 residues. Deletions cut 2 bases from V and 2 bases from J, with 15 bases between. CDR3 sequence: CASSLRRLANQETQYF. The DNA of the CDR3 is TGTGCCAGCAGCTTACGGAGGCTAGCGAATCAAGAGACCCAGTACTTC.

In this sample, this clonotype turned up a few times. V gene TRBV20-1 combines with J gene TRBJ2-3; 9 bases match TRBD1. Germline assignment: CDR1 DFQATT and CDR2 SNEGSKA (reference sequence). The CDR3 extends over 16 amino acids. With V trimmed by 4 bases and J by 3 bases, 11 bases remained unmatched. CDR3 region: CSATYRDREVTDTQYF. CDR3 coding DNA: TGCAGTGCTACGTACCGGGACAGGGAAGTGACAGATACGCAGTATTTT.

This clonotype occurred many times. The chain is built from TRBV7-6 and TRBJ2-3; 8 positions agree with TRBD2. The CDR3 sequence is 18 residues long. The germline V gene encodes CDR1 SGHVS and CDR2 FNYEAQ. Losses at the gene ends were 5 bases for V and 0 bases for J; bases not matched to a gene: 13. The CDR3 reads CASSPTVGLAGSTDTQYF. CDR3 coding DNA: TGTGCCAGCAGCCCGACGGTTGGGCTAGCGGGTAGCACAGATACGCAGTATTTT.

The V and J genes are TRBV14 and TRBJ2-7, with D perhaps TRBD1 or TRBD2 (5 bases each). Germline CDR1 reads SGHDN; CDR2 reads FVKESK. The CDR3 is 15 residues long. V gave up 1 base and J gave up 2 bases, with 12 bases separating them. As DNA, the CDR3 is TGTGCCAGCAGCCAAGTGGGGACCGTAGCCTACGAGCAGTACTTC. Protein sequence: CASSQVGTVAYEQYF.

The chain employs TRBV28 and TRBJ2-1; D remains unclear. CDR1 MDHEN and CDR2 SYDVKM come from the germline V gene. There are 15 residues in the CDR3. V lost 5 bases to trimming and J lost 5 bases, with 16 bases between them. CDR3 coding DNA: TGTGCCAGCAGTCTCATCGAGACCCCTAACAATGAGCAGTTCTTC. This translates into CASSLIETPNNEQFF.

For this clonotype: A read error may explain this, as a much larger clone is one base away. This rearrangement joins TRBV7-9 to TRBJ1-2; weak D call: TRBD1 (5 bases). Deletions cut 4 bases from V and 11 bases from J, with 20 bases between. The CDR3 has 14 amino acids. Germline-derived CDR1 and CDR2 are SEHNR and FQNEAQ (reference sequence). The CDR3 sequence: CASSSRNGGDEYTF. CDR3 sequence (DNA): TGTGCCAGCAGCTCTAGAAACGGGGGAGACGAGTACACCTTC.

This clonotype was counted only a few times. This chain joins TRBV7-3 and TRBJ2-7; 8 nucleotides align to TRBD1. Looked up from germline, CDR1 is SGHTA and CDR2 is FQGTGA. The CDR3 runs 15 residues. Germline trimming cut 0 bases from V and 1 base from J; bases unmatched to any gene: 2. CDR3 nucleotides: TGTGCCAGCAGCTTAACCGGGACAGGTTCCTACGAGCAGTACTTC. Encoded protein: CASSLTGTGSYEQYF. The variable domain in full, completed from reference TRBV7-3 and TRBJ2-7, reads GAGVSQTPSNKVTEKGKYVELRCDPISGHTALYWYRQSLGQGPEFLIYFQGTGAADDSGLPNDRFFAVRPEGSVSTLKIQRTERGDSAVYLCASSLTGTGSYEQYFGPGTRLTVT.

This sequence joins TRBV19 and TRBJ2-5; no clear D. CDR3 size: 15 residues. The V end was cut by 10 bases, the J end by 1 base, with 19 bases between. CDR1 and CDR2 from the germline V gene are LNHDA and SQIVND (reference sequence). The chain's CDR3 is CATMNWVGPQETQYF. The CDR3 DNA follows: TGTGCCACCATGAATTGGGTCGGCCCCCAAGAGACCCAGTACTTC.

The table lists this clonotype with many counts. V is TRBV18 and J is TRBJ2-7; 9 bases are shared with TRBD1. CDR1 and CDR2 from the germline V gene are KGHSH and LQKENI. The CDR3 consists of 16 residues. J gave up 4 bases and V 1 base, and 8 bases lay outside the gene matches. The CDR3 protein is CASSPLPHRGRYEQYF. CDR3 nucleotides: TGTGCCAGCTCACCACTCCCCCACAGGGGGCGGTACGAGCAGTACTTC.

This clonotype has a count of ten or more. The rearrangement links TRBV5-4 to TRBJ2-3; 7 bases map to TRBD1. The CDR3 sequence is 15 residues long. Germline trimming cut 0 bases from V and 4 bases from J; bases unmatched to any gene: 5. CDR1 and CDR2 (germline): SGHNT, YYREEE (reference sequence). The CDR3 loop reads CASSLGDRVADTQYF. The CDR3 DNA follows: TGTGCCAGCAGCTTGGGAGACAGGGTAGCAGATACGCAGTATTTT.

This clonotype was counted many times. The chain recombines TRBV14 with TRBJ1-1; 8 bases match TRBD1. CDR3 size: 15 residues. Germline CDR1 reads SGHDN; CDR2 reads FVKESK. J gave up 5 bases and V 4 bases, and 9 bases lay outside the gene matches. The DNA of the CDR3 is TGTGCCAGCAGCCTGAGGACAGGGAGGGGGACTGAAGCTTTCTTT. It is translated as CASSLRTGRGTEAFF.

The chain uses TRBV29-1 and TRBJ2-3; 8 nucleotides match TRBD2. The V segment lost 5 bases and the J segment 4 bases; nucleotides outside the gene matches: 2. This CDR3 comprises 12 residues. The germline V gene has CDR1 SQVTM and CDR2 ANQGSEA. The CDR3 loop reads CSVRGGSDTQYF. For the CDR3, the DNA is TGCAGCGTTCGGGGGGGGTCAGATACGCAGTATTTT.

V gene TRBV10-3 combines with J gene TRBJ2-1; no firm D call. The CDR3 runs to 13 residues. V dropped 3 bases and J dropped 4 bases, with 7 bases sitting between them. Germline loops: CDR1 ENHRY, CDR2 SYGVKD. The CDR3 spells CAISDGRYNEQFF. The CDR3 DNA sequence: TGTGCCATCAGTGATGGAAGATACAATGAGCAGTTCTTC.

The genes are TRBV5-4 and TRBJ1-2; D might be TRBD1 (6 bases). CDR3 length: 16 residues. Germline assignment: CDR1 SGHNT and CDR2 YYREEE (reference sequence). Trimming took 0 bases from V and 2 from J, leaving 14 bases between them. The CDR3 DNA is TGTGCCAGCAGCTTGGGGCGGGGCCAGGGGAACTATGGCTACACCTTC. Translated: CASSLGRGQGNYGYTF.

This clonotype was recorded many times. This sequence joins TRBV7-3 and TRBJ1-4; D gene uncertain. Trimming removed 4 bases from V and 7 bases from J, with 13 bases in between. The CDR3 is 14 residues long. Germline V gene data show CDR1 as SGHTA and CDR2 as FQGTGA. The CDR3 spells CASSSGGFSEKLFF. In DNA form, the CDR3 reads TGTGCCAGCAGCTCTGGTGGATTTAGTGAAAAACTGTTTTTT.

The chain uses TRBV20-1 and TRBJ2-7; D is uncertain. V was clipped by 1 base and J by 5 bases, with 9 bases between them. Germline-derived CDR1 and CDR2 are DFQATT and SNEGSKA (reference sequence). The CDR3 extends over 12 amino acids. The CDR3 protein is CSARGNGDEQYF. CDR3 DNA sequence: TGCAGTGCTAGAGGGAATGGGGACGAGCAGTACTTC.

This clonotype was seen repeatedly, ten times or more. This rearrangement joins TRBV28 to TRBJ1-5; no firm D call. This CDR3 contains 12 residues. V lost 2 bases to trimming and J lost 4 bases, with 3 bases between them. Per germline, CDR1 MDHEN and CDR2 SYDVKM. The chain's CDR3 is CASSLENQPQHF. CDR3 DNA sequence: TGTGCCAGCAGTTTAGAGAATCAGCCCCAGCATTTT.

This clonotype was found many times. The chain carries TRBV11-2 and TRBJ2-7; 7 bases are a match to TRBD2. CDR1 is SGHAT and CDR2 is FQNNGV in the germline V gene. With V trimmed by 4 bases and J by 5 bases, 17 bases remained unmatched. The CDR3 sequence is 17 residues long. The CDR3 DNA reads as TGTGCCAGCAGCTCCTGGTCAATTGCGACGGGAGGCCACGAGCAGTACTTC. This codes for CASSSWSIATGGHEQYF.

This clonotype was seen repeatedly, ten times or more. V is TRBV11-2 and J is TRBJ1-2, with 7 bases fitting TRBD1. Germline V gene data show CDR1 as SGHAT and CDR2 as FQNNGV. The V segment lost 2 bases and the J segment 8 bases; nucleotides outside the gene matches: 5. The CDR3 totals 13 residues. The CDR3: CASSLTQGGGYTF. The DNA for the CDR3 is TGTGCCAGCAGCTTAACCCAGGGGGGCGGCTACACCTTC.

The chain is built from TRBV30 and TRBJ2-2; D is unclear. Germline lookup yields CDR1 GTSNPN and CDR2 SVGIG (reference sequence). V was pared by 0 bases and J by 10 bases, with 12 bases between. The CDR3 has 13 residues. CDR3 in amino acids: CAWSVQPVQELFF. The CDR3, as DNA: TGTGCCTGGAGTGTACAGCCCGTTCAGGAGCTGTTTTTT.

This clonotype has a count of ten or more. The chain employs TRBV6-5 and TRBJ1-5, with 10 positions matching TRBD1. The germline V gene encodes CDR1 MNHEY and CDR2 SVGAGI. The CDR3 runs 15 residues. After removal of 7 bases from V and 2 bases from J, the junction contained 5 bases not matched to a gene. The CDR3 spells CASNPGTGGNQPQHF. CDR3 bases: TGTGCCAGCAATCCCGGGACAGGGGGCAATCAGCCCCAGCATTTT.

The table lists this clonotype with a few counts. This chain's CDR3 is CASSLDTTDYEQYF. The CDR3 DNA is TGTGCCAGCAGCTTAGATACCACGGACTACGAGCAGTACTTC. V gene TRBV11-2 combines with J gene TRBJ2-7; D unclear. Germline loops: CDR1 SGHAT, CDR2 FQNNGV. The CDR3 covers 14 residues. V was trimmed by 0 bases and J by 3 bases, leaving 9 bases between them.

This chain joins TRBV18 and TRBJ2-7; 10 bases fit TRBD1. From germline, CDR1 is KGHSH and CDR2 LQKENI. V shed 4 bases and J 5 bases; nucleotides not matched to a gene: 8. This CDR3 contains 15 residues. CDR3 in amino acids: CASSRTGTGDDEQYF. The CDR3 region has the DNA TGTGCCAGCTCACGAACCGGGACAGGGGACGACGAGCAGTACTTC.

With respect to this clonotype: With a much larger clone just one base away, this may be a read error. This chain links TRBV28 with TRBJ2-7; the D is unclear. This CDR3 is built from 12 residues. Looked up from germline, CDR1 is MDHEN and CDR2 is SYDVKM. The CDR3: CASSLPLYERYF. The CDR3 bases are TGTGCCAGCAGTTTACCCCTCTACGAGCGGTACTTC.

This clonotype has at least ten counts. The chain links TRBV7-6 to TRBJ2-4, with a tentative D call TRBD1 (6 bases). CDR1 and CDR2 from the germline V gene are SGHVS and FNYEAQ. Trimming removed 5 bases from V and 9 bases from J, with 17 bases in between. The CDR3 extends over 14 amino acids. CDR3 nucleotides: TGTGCCAGCAGCACCCAAGGGCAGGGGTCCATTCAGTACTTC. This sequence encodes CASSTQGQGSIQYF.

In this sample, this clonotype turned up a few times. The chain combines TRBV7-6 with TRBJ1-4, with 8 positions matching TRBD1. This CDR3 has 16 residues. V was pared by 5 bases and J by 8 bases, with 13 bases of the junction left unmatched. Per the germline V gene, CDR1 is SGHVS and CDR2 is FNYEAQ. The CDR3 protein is CASSQQGGRTLEKLFF. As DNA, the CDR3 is TGTGCCAGCAGCCAACAGGGGGGGCGGACCTTAGAAAAACTGTTTTTT.

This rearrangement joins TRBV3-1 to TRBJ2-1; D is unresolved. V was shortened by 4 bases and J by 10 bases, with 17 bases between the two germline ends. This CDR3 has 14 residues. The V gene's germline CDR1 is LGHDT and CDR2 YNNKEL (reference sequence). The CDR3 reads CASSLSLMGLEQFF. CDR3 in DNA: TGTGCCAGCAGCCTTTCCCTTATGGGGTTGGAGCAGTTCTTC.